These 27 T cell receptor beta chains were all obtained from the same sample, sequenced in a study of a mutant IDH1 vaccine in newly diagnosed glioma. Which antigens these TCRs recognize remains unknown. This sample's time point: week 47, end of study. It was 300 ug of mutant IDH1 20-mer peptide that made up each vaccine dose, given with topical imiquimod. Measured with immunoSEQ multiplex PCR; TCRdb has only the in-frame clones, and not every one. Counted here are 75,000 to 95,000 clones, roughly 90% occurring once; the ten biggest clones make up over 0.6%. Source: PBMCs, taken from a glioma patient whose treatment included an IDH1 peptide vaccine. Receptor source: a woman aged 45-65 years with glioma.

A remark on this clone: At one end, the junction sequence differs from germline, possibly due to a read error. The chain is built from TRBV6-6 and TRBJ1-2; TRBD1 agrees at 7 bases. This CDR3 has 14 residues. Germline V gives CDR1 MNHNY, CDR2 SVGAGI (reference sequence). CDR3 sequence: CASSYRGQSYDYTF. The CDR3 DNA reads TGTGCCAGCAGTTACCGGGGACAGAGCTATGACTACACCTTC.

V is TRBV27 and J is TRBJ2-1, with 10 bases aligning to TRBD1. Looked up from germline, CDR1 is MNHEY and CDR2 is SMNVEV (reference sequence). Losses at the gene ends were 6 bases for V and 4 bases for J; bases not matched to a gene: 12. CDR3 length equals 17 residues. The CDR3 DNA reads TGTGCCAGCAGAGTTCCGGCAGGACAGGGGGGTTACAATGAGCAGTTCTTC. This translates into CASRVPAGQGGYNEQFF.

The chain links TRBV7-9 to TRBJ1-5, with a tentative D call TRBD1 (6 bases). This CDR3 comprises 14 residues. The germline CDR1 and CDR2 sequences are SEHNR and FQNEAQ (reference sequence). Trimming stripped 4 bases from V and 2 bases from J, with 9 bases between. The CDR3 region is CASSSSGGNQPQHF. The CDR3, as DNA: TGTGCCAGCAGCTCCTCAGGGGGCAATCAGCCCCAGCATTTT.

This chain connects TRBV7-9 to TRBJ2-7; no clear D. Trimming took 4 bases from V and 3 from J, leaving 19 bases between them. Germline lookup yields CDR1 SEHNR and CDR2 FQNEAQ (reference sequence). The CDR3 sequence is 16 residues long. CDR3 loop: CASSSRELRGDYEQYF. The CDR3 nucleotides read TGTGCCAGCAGCTCTAGGGAACTGCGTGGAGACTACGAGCAGTACTTC.

The CDR3 region is CASSYSGTVSYEQYF. The CDR3 DNA reads TGTGCCAGCAGTTACTCAGGGACAGTGTCCTACGAGCAGTACTTC. The genes are TRBV6-5 and TRBJ2-7; 7 bases align to TRBD1. The germline gives CDR1 MNHEY, CDR2 SVGAGI. Germline trimming cut 0 bases from V and 1 base from J; bases unmatched to any gene: 3. The CDR3 is 15 residues long.

CDR3 bases: TGTGCCAGCAGTTTTACACACGCTGGGGACGCTTTCTTT. Translated, it gives CASSFTHAGDAFF. This rearrangement joins TRBV27 to TRBJ1-1, with D possibly matching TRBD1 (5 bases). Between the trimmed V and J ends, which lost 3 bases and 11 bases, there was a span of 16 bases. The CDR3 totals 13 residues. Germline-derived CDR1 and CDR2 are MNHEY and SMNVEV (reference sequence).

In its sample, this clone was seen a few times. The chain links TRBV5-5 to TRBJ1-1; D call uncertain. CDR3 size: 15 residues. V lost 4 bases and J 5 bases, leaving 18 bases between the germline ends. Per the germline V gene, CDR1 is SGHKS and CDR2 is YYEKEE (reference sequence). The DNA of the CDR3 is TGTGCCAGCAGCGATAACCGGGCCCCGGGAACTGAAGCTTTCTTT. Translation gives CASSDNRAPGTEAFF.

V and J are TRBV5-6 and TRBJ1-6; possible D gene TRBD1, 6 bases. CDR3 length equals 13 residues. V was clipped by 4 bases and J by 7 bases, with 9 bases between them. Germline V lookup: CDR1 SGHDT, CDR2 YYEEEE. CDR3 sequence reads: CASSRTGNSPLHF. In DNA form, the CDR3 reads TGTGCCAGCAGCAGAACAGGGAATTCACCCCTCCACTTT.

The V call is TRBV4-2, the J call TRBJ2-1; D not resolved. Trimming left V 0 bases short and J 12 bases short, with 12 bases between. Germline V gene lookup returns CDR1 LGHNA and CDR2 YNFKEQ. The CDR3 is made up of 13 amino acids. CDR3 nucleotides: TGTGCCAGCAGCCAAGATGCTGGGTCAAGGCAGTTCTTC. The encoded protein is CASSQDAGSRQFF.

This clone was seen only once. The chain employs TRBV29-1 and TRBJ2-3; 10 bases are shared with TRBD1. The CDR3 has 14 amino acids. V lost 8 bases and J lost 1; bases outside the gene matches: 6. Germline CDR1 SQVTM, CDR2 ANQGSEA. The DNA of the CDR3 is TGCAGCACCTCCGGGACAGGGGGCACAGATACGCAGTATTTT. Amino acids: CSTSGTGGTDTQYF.

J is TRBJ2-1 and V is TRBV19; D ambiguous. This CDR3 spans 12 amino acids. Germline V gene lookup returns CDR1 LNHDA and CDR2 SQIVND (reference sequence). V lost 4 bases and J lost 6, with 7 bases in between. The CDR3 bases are TGTGCCAGTAGTAATCGAGGCAATGAGCAGTTCTTC. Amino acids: CASSNRGNEQFF.

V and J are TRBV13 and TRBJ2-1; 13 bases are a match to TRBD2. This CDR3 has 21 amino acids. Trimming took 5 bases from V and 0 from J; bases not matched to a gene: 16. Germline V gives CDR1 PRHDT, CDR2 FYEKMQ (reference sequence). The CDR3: CASSPYGTSGMVLSSYNEQFF. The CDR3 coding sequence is TGTGCCAGCAGCCCCTATGGGACTAGCGGGATGGTCCTTAGCTCCTACAATGAGCAGTTCTTC.

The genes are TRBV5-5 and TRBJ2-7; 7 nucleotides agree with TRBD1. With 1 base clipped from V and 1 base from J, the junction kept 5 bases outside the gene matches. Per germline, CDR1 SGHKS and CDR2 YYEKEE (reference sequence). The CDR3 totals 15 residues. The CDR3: CASSLWQGVSYEQYF. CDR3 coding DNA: TGTGCCAGCAGCTTGTGGCAGGGGGTGTCCTACGAGCAGTACTTC. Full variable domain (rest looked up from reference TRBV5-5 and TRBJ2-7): DAGVTQSPTHLIKTRGQQVTLRCSPISGHKSVSWYQQVLGQGPQFIFQYYEKEERGRGNFPDRFSARQFPNYSSELNVNALLLGDSALYLCASSLWQGVSYEQYFGPGTRLTVT.

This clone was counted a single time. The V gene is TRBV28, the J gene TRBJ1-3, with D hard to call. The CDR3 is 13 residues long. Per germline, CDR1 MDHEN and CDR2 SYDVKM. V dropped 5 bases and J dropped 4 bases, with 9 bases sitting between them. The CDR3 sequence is CASSPTAGNTIYF. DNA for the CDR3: TGTGCCAGCAGTCCCACGGCCGGAAACACCATATATTTT. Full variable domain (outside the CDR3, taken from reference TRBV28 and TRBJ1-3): DVKVTQSSRYLVKRTGEKVFLECVQDMDHENMFWYRQDPGLGLRLIYFSYDVKMKEKGDIPEGYSVSREKKERFSLILESASTNQTSMYLCASSPTAGNTIYFGEGSWLTVV.

In DNA form, the CDR3 reads TGTGCCATTGGACTAGCGGGTTACTCCTACGAGCAGTACTTC. Its translation is CAIGLAGYSYEQYF. The chain links TRBV6-1 to TRBJ2-7; 11 nucleotides align to TRBD2. This CDR3 comprises 14 residues. CDR1 and CDR2 (germline): MNHNS, SASEGT. V lost 10 bases, J lost 0 bases, and 5 bases stayed unmatched.

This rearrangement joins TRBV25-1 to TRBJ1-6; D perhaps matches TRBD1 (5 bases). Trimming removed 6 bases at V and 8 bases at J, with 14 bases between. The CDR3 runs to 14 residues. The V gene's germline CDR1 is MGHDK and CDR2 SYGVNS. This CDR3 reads CASSGPTVYSPLHF. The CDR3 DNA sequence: TGTGCCAGCAGCGGACCGACAGTTTATTCACCCCTCCACTTT.

CDR3 in DNA: TGTGCCAGCAGCAAAACGGGACAGAGATACGAGCAGTACTTC. Protein: CASSKTGQRYEQYF. The chain carries TRBV7-9 and TRBJ2-7, with 7 nucleotides matching TRBD1. The V and J ends lost 5 bases and 4 bases, in that order; junction bases with no gene match: 8. The CDR3 runs 14 residues. The germline V gene encodes CDR1 SEHNR and CDR2 FQNEAQ (reference sequence). Using reference TRBV7-9 and TRBJ2-7 for the parts outside the CDR3, the full variable domain is DTGVSQNPRHKITKRGQNVTFRCDPISEHNRLYWYRQTLGQGPEFLTYFQNEAQLEKSRLLSDRFSAERPKGSFSTLEIQRTEQGDSAMYLCASSKTGQRYEQYFGPGTRLTVT.

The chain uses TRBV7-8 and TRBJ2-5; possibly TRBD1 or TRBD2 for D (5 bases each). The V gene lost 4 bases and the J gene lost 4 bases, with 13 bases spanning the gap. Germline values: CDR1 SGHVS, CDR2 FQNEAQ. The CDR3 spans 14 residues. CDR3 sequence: CASSSGTPRETQYF. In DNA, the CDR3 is TGTGCCAGCAGCTCCGGGACCCCACGAGAGACCCAGTACTTC.

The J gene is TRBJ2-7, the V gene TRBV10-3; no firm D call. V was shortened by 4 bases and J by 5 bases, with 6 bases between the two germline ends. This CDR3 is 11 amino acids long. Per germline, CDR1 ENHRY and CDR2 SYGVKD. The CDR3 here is CAISVGNEQYF. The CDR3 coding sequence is TGTGCCATCAGTGTTGGTAACGAGCAGTACTTC.

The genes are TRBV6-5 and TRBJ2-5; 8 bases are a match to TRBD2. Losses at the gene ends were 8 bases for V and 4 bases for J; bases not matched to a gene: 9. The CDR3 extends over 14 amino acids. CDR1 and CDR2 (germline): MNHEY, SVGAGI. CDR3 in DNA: TGTGCCAGCCGCCAAGGACTAGCCCCAGAGACCCAGTACTTC. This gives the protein CASRQGLAPETQYF.

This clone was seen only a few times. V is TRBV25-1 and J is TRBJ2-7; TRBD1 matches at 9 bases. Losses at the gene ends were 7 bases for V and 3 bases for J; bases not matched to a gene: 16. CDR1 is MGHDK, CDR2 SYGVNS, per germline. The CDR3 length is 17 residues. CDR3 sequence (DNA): TGTGCCAGCATCGGTGTGGAGGATTCGGACAGGGGCTACGAGCAGTACTTC. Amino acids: CASIGVEDSDRGYEQYF.

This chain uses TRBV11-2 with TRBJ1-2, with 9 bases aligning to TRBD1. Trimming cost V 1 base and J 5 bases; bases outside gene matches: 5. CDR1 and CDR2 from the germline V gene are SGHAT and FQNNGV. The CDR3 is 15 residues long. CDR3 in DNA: TGTGCCAGCAGCTTAGTGGGCGGGACAGGGTATGGCTACACCTTC. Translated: CASSLVGGTGYGYTF.

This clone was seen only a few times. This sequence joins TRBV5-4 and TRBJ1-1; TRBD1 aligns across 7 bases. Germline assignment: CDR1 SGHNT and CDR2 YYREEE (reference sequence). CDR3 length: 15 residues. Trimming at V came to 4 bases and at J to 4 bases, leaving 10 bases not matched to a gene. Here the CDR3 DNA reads TGTGCCAGCAGCGCATCCGGGACAGTTGGCACTGAAGCTTTCTTT. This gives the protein CASSASGTVGTEAFF.

In DNA form, the CDR3 reads TGTGCCAGCACCACAGGGGCCCTTAGAGAAAAACTGTTTTTT. Protein sequence: CASTTGALREKLFF. This chain uses TRBV28 with TRBJ1-4; 7 bases match TRBD1. From germline, CDR1 is MDHEN and CDR2 SYDVKM. V lost 7 bases to trimming and J lost 8 bases; unmatched junction nucleotides: 10. The CDR3 consists of 14 residues. The full variable domain, in which reference TRBV28 and TRBJ1-4 provide the parts outside the CDR3, is DVKVTQSSRYLVKRTGEKVFLECVQDMDHENMFWYRQDPGLGLRLIYFSYDVKMKEKGDIPEGYSVSREKKERFSLILESASTNQTSMYLCASTTGALREKLFFGSGTQLSVL.

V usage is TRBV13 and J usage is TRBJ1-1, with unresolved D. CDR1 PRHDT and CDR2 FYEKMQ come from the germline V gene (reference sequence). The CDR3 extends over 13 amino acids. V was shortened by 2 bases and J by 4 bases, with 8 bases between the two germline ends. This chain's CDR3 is CASSLRRATEAFF. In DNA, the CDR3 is TGTGCCAGCAGCTTACGCAGAGCCACTGAAGCTTTCTTT. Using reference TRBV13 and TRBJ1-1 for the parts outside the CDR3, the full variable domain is AAGVIQSPRHLIKEKRETATLKCYPIPRHDTVYWYQQGPGQDPQFLISFYEKMQSDKGSIPDRFSAQQFSDYHSELNMSSLELGDSALYFCASSLRRATEAFFGQGTRLTVV.

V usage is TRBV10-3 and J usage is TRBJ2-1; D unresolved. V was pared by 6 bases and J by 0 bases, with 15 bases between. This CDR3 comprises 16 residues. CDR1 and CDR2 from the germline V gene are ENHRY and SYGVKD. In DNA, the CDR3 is TGTGCCATCAGGGGGTCAGTCTGGAGCTCCTACAATGAGCAGTTCTTC. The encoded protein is CAIRGSVWSSYNEQFF.

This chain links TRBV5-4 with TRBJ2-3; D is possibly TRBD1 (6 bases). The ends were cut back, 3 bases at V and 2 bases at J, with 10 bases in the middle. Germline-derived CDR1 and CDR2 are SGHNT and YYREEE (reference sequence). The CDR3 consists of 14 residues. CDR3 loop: CASSSSGDTDTQYF. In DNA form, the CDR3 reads TGTGCCAGCAGCTCCTCAGGGGACACAGATACGCAGTATTTT.